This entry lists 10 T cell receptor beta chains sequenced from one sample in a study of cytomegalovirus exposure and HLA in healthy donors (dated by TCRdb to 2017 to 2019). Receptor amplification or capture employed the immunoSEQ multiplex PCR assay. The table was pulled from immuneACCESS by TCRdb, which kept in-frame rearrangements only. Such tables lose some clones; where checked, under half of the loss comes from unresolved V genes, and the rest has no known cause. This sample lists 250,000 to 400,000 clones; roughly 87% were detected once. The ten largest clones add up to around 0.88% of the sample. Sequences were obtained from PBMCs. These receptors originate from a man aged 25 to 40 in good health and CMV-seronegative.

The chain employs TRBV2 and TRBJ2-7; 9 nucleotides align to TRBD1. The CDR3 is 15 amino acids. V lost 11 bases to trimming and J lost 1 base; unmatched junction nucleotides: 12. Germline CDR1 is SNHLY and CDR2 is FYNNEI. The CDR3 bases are TGTGCCGGAAAAACAGGGGGCAAAGGGTCCTACGAGCAGTACTTC. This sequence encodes CAGKTGGKGSYEQYF.

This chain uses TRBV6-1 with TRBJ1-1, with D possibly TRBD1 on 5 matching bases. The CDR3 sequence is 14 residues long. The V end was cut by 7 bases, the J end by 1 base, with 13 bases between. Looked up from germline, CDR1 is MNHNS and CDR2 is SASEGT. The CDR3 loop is CASTKTAENTEAFF. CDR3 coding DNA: TGTGCCAGCACAAAGACAGCAGAGAACACTGAAGCTTTCTTT.

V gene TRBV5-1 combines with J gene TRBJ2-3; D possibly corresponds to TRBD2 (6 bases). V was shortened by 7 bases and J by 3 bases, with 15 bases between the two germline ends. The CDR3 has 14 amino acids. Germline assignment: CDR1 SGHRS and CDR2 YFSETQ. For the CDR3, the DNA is TGCGCCAGCGGGTCCTCGACTAGGACAGATACGCAGTATTTT. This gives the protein CASGSSTRTDTQYF. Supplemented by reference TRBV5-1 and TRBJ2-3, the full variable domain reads KAGVTQTPRYLIKTRGQQVTLSCSPISGHRSVSWYQQTPGQGLQFLFEYFSETQRNKGNFPGRFSGRQFSNSRSEMNVSTLELGDSALYLCASGSSTRTDTQYFGPGTRLTVL.

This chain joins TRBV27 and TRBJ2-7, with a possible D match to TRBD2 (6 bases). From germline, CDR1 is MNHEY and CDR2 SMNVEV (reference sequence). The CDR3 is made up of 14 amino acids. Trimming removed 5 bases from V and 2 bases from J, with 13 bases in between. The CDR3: CASSTRDGTYEQYF. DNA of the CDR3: TGTGCCAGCAGTACGCGGGACGGAACCTACGAGCAGTACTTC.

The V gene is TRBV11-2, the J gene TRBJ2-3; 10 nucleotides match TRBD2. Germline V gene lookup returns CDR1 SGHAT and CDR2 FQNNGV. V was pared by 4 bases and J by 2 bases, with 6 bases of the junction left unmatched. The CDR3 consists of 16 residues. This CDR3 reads CASSWITSGVTDTQYF. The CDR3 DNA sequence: TGTGCCAGCAGCTGGATAACTAGCGGGGTCACAGATACGCAGTATTTT.

Here the CDR3 DNA reads TGCGCCAGCAGCCAAGATCCCACTAGCGGAAATACCTACAATGAGCAGTTCTTC. Protein: CASSQDPTSGNTYNEQFF. J is TRBJ2-1 and V is TRBV4-1; 8 bases are a match to TRBD2. There are 18 residues in the CDR3. V lost 0 bases and J lost 2; bases outside the gene matches: 9. Germline V lookup: CDR1 MGHRA, CDR2 YSYEKL.

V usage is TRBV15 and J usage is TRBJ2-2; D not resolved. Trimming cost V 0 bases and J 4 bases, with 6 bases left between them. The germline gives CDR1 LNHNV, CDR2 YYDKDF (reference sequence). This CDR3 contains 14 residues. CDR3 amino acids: CATSRDVSTGELFF. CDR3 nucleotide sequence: TGTGCCACCAGCAGAGATGTTAGCACCGGGGAGCTGTTTTTT.

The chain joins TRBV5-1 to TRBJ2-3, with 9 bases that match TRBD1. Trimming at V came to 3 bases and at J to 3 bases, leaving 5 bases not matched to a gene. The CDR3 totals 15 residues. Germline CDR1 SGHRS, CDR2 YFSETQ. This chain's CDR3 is CASSSRQGETDTQYF. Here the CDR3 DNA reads TGCGCCAGCAGCTCTAGACAGGGGGAGACAGATACGCAGTATTTT.

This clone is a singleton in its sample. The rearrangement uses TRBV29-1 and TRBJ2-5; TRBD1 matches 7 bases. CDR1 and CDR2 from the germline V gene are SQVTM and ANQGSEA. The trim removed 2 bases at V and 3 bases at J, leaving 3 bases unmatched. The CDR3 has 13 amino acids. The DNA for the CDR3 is TGCAGCGTTGAATCTACAGGGGAAGAGACCCAGTACTTC. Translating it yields CSVESTGEETQYF.

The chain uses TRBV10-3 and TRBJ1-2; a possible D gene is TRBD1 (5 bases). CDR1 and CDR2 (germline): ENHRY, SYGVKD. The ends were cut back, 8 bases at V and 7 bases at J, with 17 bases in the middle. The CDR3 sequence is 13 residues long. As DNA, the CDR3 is TGTGCCATCTTCGACCCGCGGGGGAGTGGCTACACCTTC. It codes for CAIFDPRGSGYTF.